Sequencing of this T cell receptor (beta chain) was carried out in a study of blood T cell repertoires in COVID-19. Study information: Specimens from acute and convalescent COVID-19 originated in the United States, Italy and Spain. T cells, B-cell-depleted T cells, or PBMCs supplied cDNA or gDNA.

Libraries were prepared by immunoSEQ multiplex PCR; TCRdb keeps only in-frame clonotypes and omits some of them. The sample includes about 260,000 clones, about 90% of them seen just once. A case of COVID-19 had been met by exposed participants within 2 weeks before study entry. The CDR3 sequence is 15 residues long. Germline CDR1 reads LNHDA; CDR2 reads SQIVND (reference sequence). Trimming removed 3 bases from V and 4 bases from J; junction bases left unmatched: 8. Material: PBMCs or T cells enriched from blood (not recorded which). V and J are TRBV19 and TRBJ1-2, with 7 bases that match TRBD1. The TCR originated in a man aged 50 or older who had been exposed to COVID-19. The CDR3 region has the DNA TGTGCCAGTAGTATCAGAGGGGGCGGAGGCTATGGCTACACCTTC. As protein: CASSIRGGGGYGYTF.